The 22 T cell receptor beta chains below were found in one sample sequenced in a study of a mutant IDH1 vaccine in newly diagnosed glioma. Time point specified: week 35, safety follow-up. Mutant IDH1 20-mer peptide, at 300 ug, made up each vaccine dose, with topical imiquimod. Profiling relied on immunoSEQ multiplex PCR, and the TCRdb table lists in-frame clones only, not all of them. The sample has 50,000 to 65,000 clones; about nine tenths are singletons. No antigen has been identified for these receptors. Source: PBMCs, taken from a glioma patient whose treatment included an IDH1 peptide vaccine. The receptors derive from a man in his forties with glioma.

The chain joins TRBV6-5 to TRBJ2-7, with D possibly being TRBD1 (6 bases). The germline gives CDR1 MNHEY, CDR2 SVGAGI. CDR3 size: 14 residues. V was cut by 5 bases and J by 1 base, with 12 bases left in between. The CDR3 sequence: CASSTGTGSYEQYF. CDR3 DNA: TGTGCCAGCAGTACGGGAACAGGGTCCTACGAGCAGTACTTC.

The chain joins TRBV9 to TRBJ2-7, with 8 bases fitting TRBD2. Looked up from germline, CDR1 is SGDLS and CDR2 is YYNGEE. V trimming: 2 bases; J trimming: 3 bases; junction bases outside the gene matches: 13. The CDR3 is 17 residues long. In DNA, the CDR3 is TGTGCCAGCAGCGTGAGTAGCGGGATTCTCGGGAGCTACGAGCAGTACTTC. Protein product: CASSVSSGILGSYEQYF.

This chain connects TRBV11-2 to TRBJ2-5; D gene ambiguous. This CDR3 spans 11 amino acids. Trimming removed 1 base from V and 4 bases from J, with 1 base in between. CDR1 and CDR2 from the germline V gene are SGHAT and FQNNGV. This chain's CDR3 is CASSLGETQYF. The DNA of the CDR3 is TGTGCCAGCAGCTTAGGAGAGACCCAGTACTTC.

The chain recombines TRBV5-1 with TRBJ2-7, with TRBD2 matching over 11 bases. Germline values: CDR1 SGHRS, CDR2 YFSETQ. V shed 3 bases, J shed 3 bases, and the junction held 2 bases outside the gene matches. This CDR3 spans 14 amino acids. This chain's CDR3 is CASSSGTSGYEQYF. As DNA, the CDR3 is TGCGCCAGCAGCTCTGGGACTAGCGGCTACGAGCAGTACTTC.

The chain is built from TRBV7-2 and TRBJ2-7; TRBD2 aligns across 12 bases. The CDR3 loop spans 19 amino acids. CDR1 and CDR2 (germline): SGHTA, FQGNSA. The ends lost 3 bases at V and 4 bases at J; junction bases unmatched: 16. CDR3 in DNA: TGTGCCAGCAGCTTGCAGCCTATTAGACTAGCGGGAGACGGATACGAGCAGTACTTC. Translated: CASSLQPIRLAGDGYEQYF.

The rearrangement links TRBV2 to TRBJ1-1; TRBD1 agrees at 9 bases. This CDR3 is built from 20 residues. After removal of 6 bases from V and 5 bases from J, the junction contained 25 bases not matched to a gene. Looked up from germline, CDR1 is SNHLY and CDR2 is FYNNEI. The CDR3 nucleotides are TGTGCCAGCAGCCGAAGAGGTCCTTATTGGGACAGGGAAGAAGAAACTGAAGCTTTCTTT. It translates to CASSRRGPYWDREEETEAFF.

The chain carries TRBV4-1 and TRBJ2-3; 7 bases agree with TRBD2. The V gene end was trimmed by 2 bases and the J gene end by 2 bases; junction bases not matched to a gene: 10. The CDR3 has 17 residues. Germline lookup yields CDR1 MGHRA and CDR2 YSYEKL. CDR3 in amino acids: CASSQFGGGPNTDTQYF. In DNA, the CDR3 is TGCGCCAGCAGCCAATTTGGGGGAGGGCCGAACACAGATACGCAGTATTTT.

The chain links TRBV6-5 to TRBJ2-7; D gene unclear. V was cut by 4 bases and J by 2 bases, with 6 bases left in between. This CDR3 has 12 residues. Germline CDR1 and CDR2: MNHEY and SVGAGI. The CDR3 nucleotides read TGTGCCAGCAGTTCCCCCACCTACGAGCAGTACTTC. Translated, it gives CASSSPTYEQYF.

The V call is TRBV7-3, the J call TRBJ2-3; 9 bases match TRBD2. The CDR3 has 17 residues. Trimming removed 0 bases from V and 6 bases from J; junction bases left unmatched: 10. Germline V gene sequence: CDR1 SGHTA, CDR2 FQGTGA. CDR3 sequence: CASSLTGSGRTADTQYF. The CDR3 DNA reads TGTGCCAGCAGCTTAACGGGTAGCGGGAGAACGGCGGATACGCAGTATTTT. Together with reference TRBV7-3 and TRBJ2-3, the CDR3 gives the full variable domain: GAGVSQTPSNKVTEKGKYVELRCDPISGHTALYWYRQSLGQGPEFLIYFQGTGAADDSGLPNDRFFAVRPEGSVSTLKIQRTERGDSAVYLCASSLTGSGRTADTQYFGPGTRLTVL.

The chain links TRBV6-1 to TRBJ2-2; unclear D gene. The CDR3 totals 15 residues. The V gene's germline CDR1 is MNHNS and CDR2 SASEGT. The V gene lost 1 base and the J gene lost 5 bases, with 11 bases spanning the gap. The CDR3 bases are TGTGCCAGCAGTGAAGTTCTGAGTGGTACCGGGGAGCTGTTTTTT. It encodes CASSEVLSGTGELFF.

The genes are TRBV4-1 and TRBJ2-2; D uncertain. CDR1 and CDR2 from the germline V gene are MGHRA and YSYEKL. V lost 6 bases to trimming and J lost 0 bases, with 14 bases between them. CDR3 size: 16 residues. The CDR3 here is CASSLHPGANTGELFF. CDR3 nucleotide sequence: TGCGCCAGCAGTCTTCACCCAGGCGCGAACACCGGGGAGCTGTTTTTT.

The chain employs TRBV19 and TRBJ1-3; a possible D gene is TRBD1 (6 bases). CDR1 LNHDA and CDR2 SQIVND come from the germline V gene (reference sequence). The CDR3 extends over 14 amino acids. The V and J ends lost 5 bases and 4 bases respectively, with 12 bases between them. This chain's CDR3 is CASSRGQGGNTIYF. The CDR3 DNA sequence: TGTGCCAGTAGTCGGGGGCAAGGGGGAAACACCATATATTTT.

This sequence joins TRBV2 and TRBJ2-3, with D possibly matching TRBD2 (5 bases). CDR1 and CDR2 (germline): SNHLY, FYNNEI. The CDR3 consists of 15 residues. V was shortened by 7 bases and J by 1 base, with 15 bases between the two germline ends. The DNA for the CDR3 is TGTGCCAGCAAGCGGACCGGAACGGGCACAGATACGCAGTATTTT. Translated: CASKRTGTGTDTQYF. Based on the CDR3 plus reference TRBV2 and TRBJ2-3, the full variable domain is EPEVTQTPSHQVTQMGQEVILRCVPISNHLYFYWYRQILGQKVEFLVSFYNNEISEKSEIFDDQFSVERPDGSNFTLKIRSTKLEDSAMYFCASKRTGTGTDTQYFGPGTRLTVL.

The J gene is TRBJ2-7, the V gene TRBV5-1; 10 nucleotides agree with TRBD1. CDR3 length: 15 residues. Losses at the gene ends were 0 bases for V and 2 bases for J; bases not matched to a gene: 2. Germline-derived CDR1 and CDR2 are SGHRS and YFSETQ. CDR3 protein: CASSLVGTGAYEQYF. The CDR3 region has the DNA TGCGCCAGCAGCTTGGTAGGGACAGGGGCCTACGAGCAGTACTTC.

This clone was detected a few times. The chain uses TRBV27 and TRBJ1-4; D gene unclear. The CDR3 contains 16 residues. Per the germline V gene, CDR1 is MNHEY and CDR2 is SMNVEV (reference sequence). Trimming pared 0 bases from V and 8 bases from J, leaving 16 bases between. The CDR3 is CASSLSRPPEREKLFF. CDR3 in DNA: TGTGCCAGCAGTTTATCTCGGCCCCCCGAGCGGGAAAAACTGTTTTTT.

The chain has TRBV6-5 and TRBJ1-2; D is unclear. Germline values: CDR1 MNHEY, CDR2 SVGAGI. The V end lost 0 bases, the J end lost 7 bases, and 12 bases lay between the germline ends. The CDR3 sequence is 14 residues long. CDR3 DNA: TGTGCCAGCAGTTACTCGGTGGCAGGTGGTGGCTACACCTTC. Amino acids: CASSYSVAGGGYTF.

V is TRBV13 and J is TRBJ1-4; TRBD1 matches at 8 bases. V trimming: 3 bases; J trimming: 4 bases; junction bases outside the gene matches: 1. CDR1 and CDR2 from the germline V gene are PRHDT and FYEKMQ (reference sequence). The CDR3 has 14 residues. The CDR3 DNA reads TGTGCCAGCAGCTTGGGACAGGTTAATGAAAAACTGTTTTTT. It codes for CASSLGQVNEKLFF.

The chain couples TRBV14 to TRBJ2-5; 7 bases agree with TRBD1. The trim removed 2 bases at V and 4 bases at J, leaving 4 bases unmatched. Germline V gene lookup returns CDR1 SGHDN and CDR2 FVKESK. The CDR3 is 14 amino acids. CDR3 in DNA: TGTGCCAGCAGCCAAATGACAGGGTTAGAGACCCAGTACTTC. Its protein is CASSQMTGLETQYF.

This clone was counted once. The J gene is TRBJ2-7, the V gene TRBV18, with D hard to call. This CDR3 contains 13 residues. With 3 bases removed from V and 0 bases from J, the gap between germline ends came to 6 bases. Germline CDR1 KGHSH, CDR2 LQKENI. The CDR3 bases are TGTGCCAGCTCACCGTCAGCCTCCTACGAGCAGTACTTC. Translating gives CASSPSASYEQYF.

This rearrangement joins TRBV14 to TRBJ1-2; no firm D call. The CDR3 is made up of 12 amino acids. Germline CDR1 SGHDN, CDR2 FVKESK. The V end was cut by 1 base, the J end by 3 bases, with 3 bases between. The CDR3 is CASSQGHYGYTF. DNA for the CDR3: TGTGCCAGCAGCCAAGGACACTATGGCTACACCTTC.

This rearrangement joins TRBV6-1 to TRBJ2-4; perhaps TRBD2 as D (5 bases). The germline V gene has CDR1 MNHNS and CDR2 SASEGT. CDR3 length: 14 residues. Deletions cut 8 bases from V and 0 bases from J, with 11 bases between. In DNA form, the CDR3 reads TGTGCCAGCCTAAGGGAGATAGCCAAAAACATTCAGTACTTC. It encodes CASLREIAKNIQYF.

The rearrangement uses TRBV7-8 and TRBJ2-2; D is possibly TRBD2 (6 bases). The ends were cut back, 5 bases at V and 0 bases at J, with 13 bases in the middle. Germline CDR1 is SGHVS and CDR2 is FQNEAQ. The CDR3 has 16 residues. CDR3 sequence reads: CASSPLDYPNTGELFF. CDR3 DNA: TGTGCCAGCAGCCCATTGGACTATCCGAACACCGGGGAGCTGTTTTTT. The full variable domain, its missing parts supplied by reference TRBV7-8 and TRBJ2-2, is GAGVSQSPRYKVAKRGQDVALRCDPISGHVSLFWYQQALGQGPEFLTYFQNEAQLDKSGLPSDRFFAERPEGSVSTLKIQRTQQEDSAVYLCASSPLDYPNTGELFFGEGSRLTVL.